Presented here are 24 T cell receptor beta chains from one specimen sequenced in a study of cytomegalovirus exposure and HLA in healthy donors. PCR primers comprised 60 Vbeta and 13 Jbeta primers. TCRdb keeps only in-frame clones here, not all; method: immunoSEQ multiplex PCR. The sample yields 50,000 or so clones, around 68% seen once. Sequencing input: PBMCs. The source of these receptors is a man under 40 in good health and CMV-seronegative.

The chain carries TRBV29-1 and TRBJ2-4; TRBD2 aligns across 8 bases. This CDR3 comprises 11 residues. With 4 bases clipped from V and 7 bases from J, the junction kept 0 bases outside the gene matches. CDR1 SQVTM and CDR2 ANQGSEA come from the germline V gene. The CDR3 nucleotides are TGCAGCGTTGGACTAGCGAACATTCAGTACTTC. Its protein is CSVGLANIQYF. The variable domain in full, with the rest retrieved from reference TRBV29-1 and TRBJ2-4, is SAVISQKPSRDICQRGTSLTIQCQVDSQVTMMFWYRQQPGQSLTLIATANQGSEATYESGFVIDKFPISRPNLTFSTLTVSNMSPEDSSIYLCSVGLANIQYFGAGTRLSVL.

The chain employs TRBV4-2 and TRBJ2-7; 8 nucleotides align to TRBD2. With V trimmed by 0 bases and J by 5 bases, 6 bases remained unmatched. The length of the CDR3 is 15 residues. CDR1 LGHNA and CDR2 YNFKEQ come from the germline V gene. In nucleotides, the CDR3 is TGTGCCAGCAGCCAAGAACGTAGCGGGATCGACGAGCAGTACTTC. It codes for CASSQERSGIDEQYF.

This clone has a handful of counts. This rearrangement joins TRBV6-1 to TRBJ1-1; TRBD1 matches 7 bases. The CDR3 is 12 amino acids. V trimming: 6 bases; J trimming: 4 bases; junction bases outside the gene matches: 2. Per germline, CDR1 MNHNS and CDR2 SASEGT. The CDR3 loop is CASRGTVTEAFF. The CDR3 DNA reads as TGTGCCAGCAGGGGGACAGTCACTGAAGCTTTCTTT.

This chain joins TRBV11-3 and TRBJ1-6; D unclear. Germline V CDR1 and CDR2: SGHNT, YENEEA. V lost 5 bases, J lost 9 bases, and 8 bases lay in between. This CDR3 is built from 12 residues. CDR3 amino acids: CASSAPGSPLHF. The CDR3 nucleotides read TGTGCCAGCAGCGCCCCGGGTTCACCCCTCCACTTT. Full variable domain (remainder filled in from reference TRBV11-3 and TRBJ1-6): EAGVVQSPRYKIIEKKQPVAFWCNPISGHNTLYWYLQNLGQGPELLIRYENEEAVDDSQLPKDRFSAERLKGVDSTLKIQPAELGDSAVYLCASSAPGSPLHFGNGTRLTVT.

The CDR3 coding sequence is TGTGCCAGTAGTACGCAGGGATCACACGAGCAGTACTTC. This encodes CASSTQGSHEQYF. This chain connects TRBV19 to TRBJ2-7, with D possibly matching TRBD1 (5 bases). V was clipped by 4 bases and J by 5 bases, with 12 bases between them. The CDR3 covers 13 residues. Germline V gene lookup returns CDR1 LNHDA and CDR2 SQIVND (reference sequence).

This chain's CDR3 is CASRAGTRTYEQYF. The CDR3 nucleotides are TGTGCCAGCAGAGCCGGGACTAGGACCTACGAGCAGTACTTC. The V gene is TRBV6-5, the J gene TRBJ2-7, with 8 bases lining up with TRBD2. Germline-derived CDR1 and CDR2 are MNHEY and SVGAGI. The trim removed 6 bases at V and 2 bases at J, leaving 6 bases unmatched. CDR3 length: 14 amino acids.

The rearrangement joins TRBV5-6 to TRBJ2-3; D is perhaps TRBD1 (5 bases). CDR3 size: 13 residues. Germline CDR1 and CDR2: SGHDT and YYEEEE. Trimming left V 0 bases short and J 12 bases short, with 14 bases between. CDR3 sequence (DNA): TGTGCCAGCAGCTTGGGGGGCGTTAGCTCCCAGTATTTT. Its translation is CASSLGGVSSQYF.

This rearrangement joins TRBV5-1 to TRBJ2-7; TRBD1 matches 10 bases. The CDR3 loop spans 17 amino acids. Germline V gives CDR1 SGHRS, CDR2 YFSETQ. The V segment lost 0 bases and the J segment 6 bases; nucleotides outside the gene matches: 12. CDR3 DNA sequence: TGCGCCAGCAGCTTGGGGGGTGGGACAGGGGCGGTGAGCGAGCAGTACTTC. This gives the protein CASSLGGGTGAVSEQYF. Variable domain in full (rest from reference TRBV5-1 and TRBJ2-7): KAGVTQTPRYLIKTRGQQVTLSCSPISGHRSVSWYQQTPGQGLQFLFEYFSETQRNKGNFPGRFSGRQFSNSRSEMNVSTLELGDSALYLCASSLGGGTGAVSEQYFGPGTRLTVT.

V is TRBV25-1 and J is TRBJ2-7; possible D gene TRBD1, 6 bases. The CDR3 contains 15 residues. V shed 6 bases and J shed 5 bases, with 20 bases lying between them. CDR1 is MGHDK and CDR2 is SYGVNS in the germline V gene. The CDR3 loop is CASRQTGTTGNEQYF. For the CDR3, the DNA is TGTGCCAGCAGGCAGACCGGGACCACAGGGAACGAGCAGTACTTC.

This clone occurred a few times. The chain recombines TRBV18 with TRBJ2-6; 8 nucleotides agree with TRBD1. Germline V gene sequence: CDR1 KGHSH, CDR2 LQKENI. CDR3 length: 19 residues. The V gene end was trimmed by 1 base and the J gene end by 2 bases; junction bases not matched to a gene: 10. The CDR3: CASSPQQDRAIAGANVLTF. CDR3 nucleotide sequence: TGTGCCAGCTCACCACAGCAGGACAGGGCTATAGCTGGGGCCAACGTCCTGACTTTC.

This chain uses TRBV7-8 with TRBJ2-3; 8 bases map to TRBD2. CDR3 length: 17 residues. Germline CDR1 SGHVS, CDR2 FQNEAQ. Losses at the gene ends were 0 bases for V and 2 bases for J; bases not matched to a gene: 7. CDR3 DNA sequence: TGTGCCAGCAGCTTAGCGGTCGGTAGCGGGATCACAGATACGCAGTATTTT. It encodes CASSLAVGSGITDTQYF.

This clone has a handful of counts. This chain links TRBV10-3 with TRBJ2-3; 12 bases align to TRBD2. This CDR3 has 13 amino acids. J lost 5 bases, V lost 10 bases, and 4 bases had no gene match. Germline V CDR1 and CDR2: ENHRY, SYGVKD. Written as DNA, the CDR3 is TGTGCCACGCGGACTAGCGGGGAAGATACGCAGTATTTT. Its translation is CATRTSGEDTQYF.

This clone has more than one count but fewer than ten. This chain uses TRBV5-8 with TRBJ1-5; D unresolved. The CDR3 totals 14 residues. CDR1 is SGHTS, CDR2 YDEGEE, per germline. V was clipped by 1 base and J by 2 bases, with 7 bases between them. This CDR3 reads CASSLRSGNQPQHF. The CDR3 DNA reads as TGTGCCAGCAGCTTGCGAAGCGGCAATCAGCCCCAGCATTTT.

The chain couples TRBV4-1 to TRBJ2-7, with 7 bases fitting TRBD1. This CDR3 comprises 16 residues. From germline, CDR1 is MGHRA and CDR2 YSYEKL. The junction had 11 bases not matched to a gene; V was cut back by 2 bases and J by 4 bases. CDR3 residues: CASSQNQGVSSYEQYF. In DNA, the CDR3 is TGCGCCAGCAGCCAAAATCAGGGGGTGTCTTCGTACGAGCAGTACTTC.

The chain combines TRBV18 with TRBJ2-1; TRBD1 matches at 9 bases. J gave up 5 bases and V 1 base, and 6 bases lay outside the gene matches. The CDR3 is 16 amino acids. Germline V gene sequence: CDR1 KGHSH, CDR2 LQKENI. The chain's CDR3 is CASSPQGTGIHNEQFF. The CDR3 nucleotides are TGTGCCAGCTCACCACAAGGGACAGGGATCCACAATGAGCAGTTCTTC.

This chain joins TRBV7-9 and TRBJ2-2; TRBD2 aligns across 7 bases. Germline values: CDR1 SEHNR, CDR2 FQNEAQ (reference sequence). Trimming cost V 1 base and J 3 bases; bases outside gene matches: 8. The CDR3 runs to 17 residues. The CDR3 is CASSLGGGGLHTGELFF. The CDR3 nucleotides are TGTGCCAGCAGCTTAGGTGGGGGAGGGCTCCACACCGGGGAGCTGTTTTTT.

The chain has TRBV5-1 and TRBJ2-4; D perhaps matches TRBD2 (5 bases). CDR1 is SGHRS, CDR2 YFSETQ, per germline. This CDR3 is built from 14 residues. Trimming stripped 2 bases from V and 4 bases from J, with 10 bases between. The chain's CDR3 is CASSFEGAKNIQYF. DNA for the CDR3: TGCGCCAGCAGCTTTGAGGGCGCTAAAAACATTCAGTACTTC.

The V and J genes are TRBV29-1 and TRBJ2-1, with D tentatively TRBD2 (6 bases). The CDR3 totals 13 residues. V lost 3 bases and J 8 bases, leaving 14 bases between the germline ends. Looked up from germline, CDR1 is SQVTM and CDR2 is ANQGSEA. CDR3 protein: CSVDEVAVHEQFF. For the CDR3, the DNA is TGCAGCGTTGATGAGGTAGCGGTCCATGAGCAGTTCTTC.

The gene calls are TRBV7-6 and TRBJ2-7; possibly TRBD1 for D (6 bases). CDR3 length equals 16 residues. The V gene's germline CDR1 is SGHVS and CDR2 FNYEAQ. Trimming stripped 9 bases from V and 3 bases from J, with 24 bases between. The CDR3 coding sequence is TGTGCCAGAACCCCCCTGGGGGCAGGGCGAGGCTACGAGCAGTACTTC. Translated: CARTPLGAGRGYEQYF.

This rearrangement joins TRBV5-8 to TRBJ1-6; the D gene is possibly TRBD1 (6 bases). From germline, CDR1 is SGHTS and CDR2 YDEGEE. With 1 base removed from V and 7 bases from J, the gap between germline ends came to 12 bases. This CDR3 contains 15 residues. The CDR3 reads CASSLRQGWNSPLHF. The CDR3 coding sequence is TGTGCCAGCAGCTTGAGGCAGGGGTGGAATTCACCCCTCCACTTT.

Here the CDR3 reads CASSRLESAGELFF. The CDR3 coding sequence is TGTGCCAGCTCACGCCTGGAGAGCGCCGGGGAGCTGTTTTTT. The chain employs TRBV18 and TRBJ2-2; D remains unclear. The CDR3 sequence is 14 residues long. Germline loops: CDR1 KGHSH, CDR2 LQKENI. The V and J ends lost 4 bases and 6 bases respectively, with 12 bases between them.

CDR3 region: CASSQLLYEQYF. CDR3 nucleotide sequence: TGTGCCAGCAGCCAGTTGTTATACGAGCAGTACTTC. The chain links TRBV14 to TRBJ2-7; no firm D call. The germline gives CDR1 SGHDN, CDR2 FVKESK. V lost 3 bases and J 4 bases, leaving 7 bases between the germline ends. The CDR3 length is 12 residues. The whole variable domain, remainder taken from reference TRBV14 and TRBJ2-7, is EAGVTQFPSHSVIEKGQTVTLRCDPISGHDNLYWYRRVMGKEIKFLLHFVKESKQDESGMPNNRFLAERTGGTYSTLKVQPAELEDSGVYFCASSQLLYEQYFGPGTRLTVT.

The rearrangement links TRBV9 to TRBJ2-1; 7 nucleotides line up with TRBD2. Unmatched junction bases numbered 9, after V lost 0 bases and J lost 9 bases. CDR3 length equals 15 residues. Germline lookup yields CDR1 SGDLS and CDR2 YYNGEE. The CDR3, as DNA: TGTGCCAGCAGCGTAGAGAGCGGGATTAGTGGTGAGCAGTTCTTC. Its translation: CASSVESGISGEQFF.

This rearrangement joins TRBV4-2 to TRBJ2-3; the D gene is possibly TRBD2 (6 bases). Trimming removed 5 bases from V and 6 bases from J, with 27 bases in between. The CDR3 consists of 18 residues. Germline lookup yields CDR1 LGHNA and CDR2 YNFKEQ. CDR3 residues: CASSSHLSSAERPDTQYF. The CDR3 DNA sequence: TGTGCCAGCAGCTCCCACCTTTCTAGCGCCGAGAGGCCGGATACGCAGTATTTT.